This record concerns one T cell receptor (beta chain) sequence. This entry comes from a study of technical replicates of blood from a handful of donors. Measured with immunoSEQ multiplex PCR; TCRdb has only the in-frame clones, and not every one. The table shows 80,000 or so clones, with 90% to 95% occurring only once. The TCR sequence derives from a human donor in good health. Sequencing used T cells isolated from PBMCs.

This CDR3 reads CASSLSTLAGVNEQFF. Written as DNA, the CDR3 is TGTGCCAGCAGTTTATCCACACTAGCGGGCGTCAATGAGCAGTTCTTC. The rearrangement joins TRBV27 to TRBJ2-1; 9 nucleotides align to TRBD2. After removal of 0 bases from V and 6 bases from J, the junction contained 6 bases not matched to a gene. The CDR3 is 16 amino acids. CDR1 MNHEY and CDR2 SMNVEV come from the germline V gene (reference sequence).